One and the same sample provided the 19 T cell receptor beta chains below, sequenced in a study of tumor-infiltrating lymphocytes in primary liver carcinoma. From about 19-30 mg of unsorted bulk tissue, DNA and RNA were co-extracted together. A constant-region primer served to make TCR beta cDNA from about 530 ng total RNA. What produced the TCR beta libraries was three nested multiplex PCR rounds using slightly modified ARM-PCR. The study ran its first two PCR rounds for about 11 cycles each, using TRBV1-TRBV30 forward primers and a C-beta reverse primer. TCRdb re-analysed the multiplex PCR reads in MiXCR, keeping a single row per CDR3 protein. The repertoire holds 50,000 to 70,000 distinct CDR3 sequences, with approximately 70% as singletons. Sequenced sample: liver tumor tissue from sampling region 2. Sample subset: tumor region T2, inferior pole. The receptors here all came from a man aged 35-49 years with primary liver carcinoma and hepatitis B virus infection.

In its sample, this clonotype was seen a few times. In this CDR3 the conserved last residue, phenylalanine or tryptophan, is missing, so a read error is likely. The limits of the CDR3 on the DNA are not certain, so only TCRdb's listed CDR3 is given. This chain uses TRBV29-1 with TRBJ2-1; the listed D gene, TRBD2, was not tested against the DNA. The germline CDR1 and CDR2 sequences are SQVTM and ANQGSEA. A total of 13 residues make up the CDR3, ends included. CDR3 amino acids: CSGTSGKLYEQSL.

Comments on this clonotype: A single base separates this from a much larger clone, so it may be a read error. The CDR3 loop reads CASSLHWGLIGNSPLHF. DNA for the CDR3: TGCGCCAGCAGCTTGCATTGGGGCTTAATCGGCAATTCACCCCTCCACTTT. V gene TRBV5-1 combines with J gene TRBJ1-6; TRBD1 might be the D (5 bases). The germline CDR1 and CDR2 sequences are SGHRS and YFSETQ. The CDR3 runs 17 residues. Deletions cut 1 base from V and 7 bases from J, with 18 bases between. The full variable domain, with the rest looked up from reference TRBV5-1 and TRBJ1-6, is KAGVTQTPRYLIKTRGQQVTLSCSPISGHRSVSWYQQTPGQGLQFLFEYFSETQRNKGNFPGRFSGRQFSNSRSEMNVSTLELGDSALYLCASSLHWGLIGNSPLHFGNGTRLTVT.

V is TRBV4-1 and J is TRBJ2-7; 13 nucleotides align to TRBD2. Trimming cost V 7 bases and J 5 bases; bases outside gene matches: 8. This CDR3 is 15 amino acids long. The germline gives CDR1 MGHRA, CDR2 YSYEKL. The CDR3 DNA reads as TGCGCCAGCACGCGGGGGACTAGCGGGGCCCACGAGCAGTACTTC. It yields the protein CASTRGTSGAHEQYF.

The chain uses TRBV19 and TRBJ1-5; D gene unclear. The V gene's germline CDR1 is LNHDA and CDR2 SQIVND (reference sequence). Deletions cut 2 bases from V and 0 bases from J, with 8 bases between. This CDR3 region has 15 residues. CDR3 DNA: TGTGCCAGTAGTATAATTTCGGATAGCAATCAGCCCCAGCATTTT. Translated, it gives CASSIISDSNQPQHF.

This clonotype has a handful of counts. V is TRBV6-2 or TRBV6-3 and J is TRBJ2-1; 7 nucleotides line up with TRBD2. Germline trimming cut 6 bases from V and 8 bases from J; bases unmatched to any gene: 13. The germline V gene has CDR1 MNHEY and CDR2 SVGEGT. The CDR3 covers 15 residues. CDR3 DNA sequence: TGTGCCAGCAGCATCGGACTAAGCGGGAACGATGAGCAGTTCTTC. Translating it yields CASSIGLSGNDEQFF.

Remarks on this clonotype: Given a much more abundant clone one base away, this may be a read error. The rearrangement links TRBV5-1 to TRBJ2-1; the D gene is possibly TRBD2 (6 bases). In germline, CDR1 is SGHRS, CDR2 YFSETQ. CDR3 length: 13 residues. The CDR3 coding sequence is TGCGTCAGCAGCTTCGGGGCGGGACCTAAGCAGTTCTTC. This sequence encodes CVSSFGAGPKQFF.

Notes on this clonotype: At one end, the junction sequence differs from germline, possibly due to a read error. The chain couples TRBV6-1 to TRBJ2-5, with D possibly matching TRBD1 (5 bases). This CDR3 contains 15 residues. Germline-derived CDR1 and CDR2 are MNHNS and SASEGT. CDR3 sequence reads: CASFPRTRTQETQYF. CDR3 coding DNA: TGCGCCAGCTTCCCTCGGACACGGACCCAAGAGACCCAATACTTC.

This clonotype was counted at least ten times. V usage is TRBV5-4 and J usage is TRBJ2-3; D unclear. With 5 bases removed from V and 0 bases from J, the gap between germline ends came to 10 bases. There are 14 residues in the CDR3. Germline V CDR1 and CDR2: SGHNT, YYREEE (reference sequence). CDR3: CASSLITSTDTQYF. The CDR3 region has the DNA TGTGCCAGCAGTTTGATCACTAGCACAGATACGCAGTATTTT.

This clonotype was seen ten or more times. The chain links TRBV5-1 to TRBJ2-1; 12 nucleotides line up with TRBD2. The J segment lost 7 bases and the V segment lost 0 bases, leaving 2 bases of the junction unmatched. Germline V CDR1 and CDR2: SGHRS, YFSETQ. The CDR3 covers 15 residues. CDR3 sequence reads: CASSLGGLAGNEQFF. The DNA for the CDR3 is TGCGCCAGCAGCTTGGGGGGACTAGCGGGTAATGAGCAGTTCTTC.

In regard to this clonotype: The CDR3 does not end in the conserved phenylalanine or tryptophan, so this is likely a read error. The chain recombines TRBV4-3 with TRBJ1-6; D gene unclear. This CDR3 has 16 amino acids. Germline V lookup: CDR1 LGHNA, CDR2 YSLEER. The CDR3 loop is CASSQDPEAGNSPLHL. The DNA of the CDR3 is TGCGCTAGCAGTCAAGATCCGGAGGCGGGAAATTCACCCCTCCACCTT.

This CDR3 reads CASRASGRDEQFF. The CDR3 coding sequence is TGTGCCAGCAGGGCCAGCGGTCGGGATGAGCAGTTCTTC. The rearrangement joins TRBV6-2 or TRBV6-3 to TRBJ2-1; possibly TRBD2 for D (5 bases). V dropped 6 bases and J dropped 8 bases, with 14 bases sitting between them. Germline lookup yields CDR1 MNHEY and CDR2 SVGEGT. The CDR3 extends over 13 amino acids.

This clonotype was counted a few times. V gene TRBV4-3 combines with J gene TRBJ2-1; D might be TRBD1 or TRBD2, each matching 5 bases. This CDR3 is 16 amino acids long. Germline V gene sequence: CDR1 LGHNA, CDR2 YSLEER. Between the trimmed V and J ends, which lost 0 bases and 3 bases, there was a span of 12 bases. CDR3 residues: CASSQDGTGFYNEQFF. The CDR3 nucleotides are TGCGCCAGCAGCCAAGATGGGACGGGCTTCTACAATGAGCAGTTCTTC.

This clonotype was counted a few times. The chain recombines TRBV5-4 with TRBJ2-7; 7 bases agree with TRBD1. Per the germline V gene, CDR1 is SGHNT and CDR2 is YYREEE (reference sequence). The CDR3 has 16 residues. V lost 0 bases to trimming and J lost 6 bases; unmatched junction nucleotides: 12. The CDR3 is CASSLAPRQGIGEQYF. CDR3 nucleotide sequence: TGTGCCAGCAGCTTGGCCCCAAGACAGGGCATAGGCGAGCAGTACTTC. The whole variable domain, remainder taken from reference TRBV5-4 and TRBJ2-7, is ETGVTQSPTHLIKTRGQQVTLRCSSQSGHNTVSWYQQALGQGPQFIFQYYREEENGRGNFPPRFSGLQFPNYSSELNVNALELDDSALYLCASSLAPRQGIGEQYFGPGTRLTVT.

A note on this clonotype: Since the CDR3 does not end with the conserved phenylalanine or tryptophan, this likely comes from a read error. V gene TRBV11-2 combines with J gene TRBJ2-1; D gene unclear. The CDR3 has 14 amino acids. CDR1 and CDR2 (germline): SGHAT, FQNNGV. The CDR3: CARSLYLLVSEQFL. CDR3 sequence (DNA): TGTGCCAGAAGCTTATACCTGCTTGTTAGTGAGCAGTTCCTC.

The chain combines TRBV5-1 with TRBJ2-3; 8 bases are a match to TRBD2. V shed 5 bases and J 4 bases; nucleotides not matched to a gene: 9. Germline CDR1 reads SGHRS; CDR2 reads YFSETQ. The CDR3 totals 15 residues. The CDR3 DNA follows: TGCGCCAGCAGTGGCACAGCGGGAGTCTCAGATACGCAGTATTTT. This codes for CASSGTAGVSDTQYF.

This chain connects TRBV10-3 to TRBJ1-2, with D possibly matching TRBD1 (5 bases). The CDR3 spans 14 residues. The germline V gene has CDR1 ENHRY and CDR2 SYGVKD. Trimming pared 4 bases from V and 6 bases from J, leaving 15 bases between. The CDR3 bases are TGTGCCATCAGTGTCGAGAGGGGAGGGGATGGCTACACCTTC. This sequence encodes CAISVERGGDGYTF.

This clonotype was recorded a few times. A much more abundant neighbour one base away suggests this may be a read error. The V gene is TRBV29-1, the J gene TRBJ1-1; D is perhaps TRBD1 (5 bases). Trimming stripped 3 bases from V and 5 bases from J, with 19 bases between. CDR3 length equals 15 residues. Germline values: CDR1 SQVTM, CDR2 ANQGSEA. In DNA form, the CDR3 reads TGCAGCGTTGACGGGGGGTGGGGGACGAGGACTGAAGCTTTCTTT. This translates into CSVDGGWGTRTEAFF.

Comment on this clonotype: One end of the junction does not line up with germline, which may come from a read error. The rearrangement uses TRBV28 and TRBJ2-7, with 11 bases identical to TRBD2. Germline V gene data show CDR1 as MDHEN and CDR2 as SYDVKM. The CDR3 is made up of 19 amino acids. This chain's CDR3 is CASSFFGVAGGRISYGQYF. CDR3 in DNA: TGTGCCAGCAGTTTTTTCGGAGTAGCGGGAGGGCGAATCTCCTACGGGCAGTACTTC.

The rearrangement uses TRBV4-2 and TRBJ2-2, with 13 positions matching TRBD2. The germline gives CDR1 LGHNA, CDR2 YNFKEQ. The CDR3 sequence is 15 residues long. Trimming took 10 bases from V and 4 from J; bases not matched to a gene: 6. The CDR3 region is CANKGTSGTTGELFF. Written as DNA, the CDR3 is TGTGCCAACAAAGGGACTAGCGGGACCACCGGGGAGCTGTTTTTT.